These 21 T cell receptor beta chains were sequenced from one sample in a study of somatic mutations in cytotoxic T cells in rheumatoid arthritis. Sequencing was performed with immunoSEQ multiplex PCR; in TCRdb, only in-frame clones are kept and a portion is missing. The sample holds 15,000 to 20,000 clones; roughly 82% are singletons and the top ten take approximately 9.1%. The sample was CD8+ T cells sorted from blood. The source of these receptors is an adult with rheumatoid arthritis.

This CDR3 is CASSPGVWEDTEAFF. CDR3 DNA: TGTGCCAGCAGTCCCGGGGTCTGGGAGGACACTGAAGCTTTCTTT. The chain recombines TRBV4-2 with TRBJ1-1; unclear D gene. There are 15 residues in the CDR3. The V and J ends lost 6 bases and 3 bases respectively, with 17 bases between them. Per the germline V gene, CDR1 is LGHNA and CDR2 is YNFKEQ.

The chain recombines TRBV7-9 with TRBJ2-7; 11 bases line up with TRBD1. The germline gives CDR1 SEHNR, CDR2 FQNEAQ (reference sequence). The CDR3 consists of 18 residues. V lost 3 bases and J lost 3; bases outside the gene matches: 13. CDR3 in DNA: TGTGCCAGCAGCTTCTGGACAGGGGGCGAGCGGGGGGACTACGAGCAGTACTTC. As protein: CASSFWTGGERGDYEQYF. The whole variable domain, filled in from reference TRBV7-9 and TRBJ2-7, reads DTGVSQNPRHKITKRGQNVTFRCDPISEHNRLYWYRQTLGQGPEFLTYFQNEAQLEKSRLLSDRFSAERPKGSFSTLEIQRTEQGDSAMYLCASSFWTGGERGDYEQYFGPGTRLTVT.

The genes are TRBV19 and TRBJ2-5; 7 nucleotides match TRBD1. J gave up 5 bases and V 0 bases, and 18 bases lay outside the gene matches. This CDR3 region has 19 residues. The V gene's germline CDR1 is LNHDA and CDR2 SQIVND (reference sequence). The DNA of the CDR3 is TGTGCCAGTAGTATAGATTTGGCTGACAGGGTGGATGTTCGGGAGACCCAGTACTTC. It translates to CASSIDLADRVDVRETQYF.

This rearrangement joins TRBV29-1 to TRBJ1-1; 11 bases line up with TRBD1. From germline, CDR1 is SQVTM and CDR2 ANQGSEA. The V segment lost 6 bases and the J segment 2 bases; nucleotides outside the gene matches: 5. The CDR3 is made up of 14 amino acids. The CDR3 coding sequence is TGCAGCGTGGCCCGGACAGGGGGCAACACTGAAGCTTTCTTT. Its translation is CSVARTGGNTEAFF.

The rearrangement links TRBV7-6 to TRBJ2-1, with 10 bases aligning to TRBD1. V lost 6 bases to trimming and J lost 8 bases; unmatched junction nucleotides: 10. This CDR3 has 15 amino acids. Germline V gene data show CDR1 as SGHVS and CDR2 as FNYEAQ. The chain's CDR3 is CASSYHDRGLDEQFF. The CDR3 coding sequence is TGTGCCAGCAGTTACCACGACAGGGGGCTGGATGAGCAGTTCTTC.

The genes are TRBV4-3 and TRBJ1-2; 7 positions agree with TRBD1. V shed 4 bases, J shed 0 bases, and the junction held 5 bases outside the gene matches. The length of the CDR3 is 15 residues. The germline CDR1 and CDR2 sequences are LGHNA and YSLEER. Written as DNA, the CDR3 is TGCGCCAGCAGCCTTGGGACAGCTACTAACTATGGCTACACCTTC. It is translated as CASSLGTATNYGYTF.

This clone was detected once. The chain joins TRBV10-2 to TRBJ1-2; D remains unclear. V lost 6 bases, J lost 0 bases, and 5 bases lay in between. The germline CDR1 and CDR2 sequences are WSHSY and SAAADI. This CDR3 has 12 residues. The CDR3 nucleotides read TGCGCCAGCAGCGTACCTAACTATGGCTACACCTTC. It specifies CASSVPNYGYTF.

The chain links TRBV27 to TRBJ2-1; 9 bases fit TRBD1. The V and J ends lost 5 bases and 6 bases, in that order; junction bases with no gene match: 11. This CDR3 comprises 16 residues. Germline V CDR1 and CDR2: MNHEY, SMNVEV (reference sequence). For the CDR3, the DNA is TGTGCCAGCAGTACCCCCCGGACAGGGGATGGCAATGAGCAGTTCTTC. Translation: CASSTPRTGDGNEQFF.

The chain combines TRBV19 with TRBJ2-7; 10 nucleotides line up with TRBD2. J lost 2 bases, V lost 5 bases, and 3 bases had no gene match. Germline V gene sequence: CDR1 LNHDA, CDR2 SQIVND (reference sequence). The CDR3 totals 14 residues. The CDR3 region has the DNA TGTGCCAGTAGTTCGGGACTAGCGCCCTACGAGCAGTACTTC. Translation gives CASSSGLAPYEQYF.

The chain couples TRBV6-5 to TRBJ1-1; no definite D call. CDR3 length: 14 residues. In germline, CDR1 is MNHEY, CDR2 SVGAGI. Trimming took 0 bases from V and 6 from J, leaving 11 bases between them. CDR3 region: CASSYSRESPEAFF. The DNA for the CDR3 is TGTGCCAGCAGTTACTCGAGGGAATCCCCTGAAGCTTTCTTT.

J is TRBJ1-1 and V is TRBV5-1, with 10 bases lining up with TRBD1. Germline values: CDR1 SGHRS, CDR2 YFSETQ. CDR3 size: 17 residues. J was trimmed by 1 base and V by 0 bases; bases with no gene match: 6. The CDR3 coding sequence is TGCGCCAGCAGCTTGGCCGGGACAGGGGTAGGGAACACTGAAGCTTTCTTT. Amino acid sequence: CASSLAGTGVGNTEAFF.

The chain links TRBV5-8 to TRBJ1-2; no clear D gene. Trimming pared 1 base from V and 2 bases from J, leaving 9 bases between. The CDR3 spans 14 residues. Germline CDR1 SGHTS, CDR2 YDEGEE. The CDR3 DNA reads TGTGCCAGCAGCTTGACCCCACACAACTATGGCTACACCTTC. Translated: CASSLTPHNYGYTF. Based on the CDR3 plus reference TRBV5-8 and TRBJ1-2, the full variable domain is EAGVTQSPTHLIKTRGQQATLRCSPISGHTSVYWYQQALGLGLQFLLWYDEGEERNRGNFPPRFSGRQFPNYSSELNVNALELEDSALYLCASSLTPHNYGYTFGSGTRLTVV.

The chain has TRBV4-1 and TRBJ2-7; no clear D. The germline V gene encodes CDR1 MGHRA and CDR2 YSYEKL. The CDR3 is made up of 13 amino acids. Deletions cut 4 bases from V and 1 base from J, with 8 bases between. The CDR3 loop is CASSPKQSYEQYF. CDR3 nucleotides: TGCGCCAGCAGCCCAAAACAGTCCTACGAGCAGTACTTC.

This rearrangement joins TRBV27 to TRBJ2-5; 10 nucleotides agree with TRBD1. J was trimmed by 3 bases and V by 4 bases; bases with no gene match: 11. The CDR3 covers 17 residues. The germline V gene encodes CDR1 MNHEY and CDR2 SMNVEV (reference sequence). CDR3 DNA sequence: TGTGCCAGCAGTTCACGGGGACAGGGGCGTCACAAAGAGACCCAGTACTTC. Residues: CASSSRGQGRHKETQYF.

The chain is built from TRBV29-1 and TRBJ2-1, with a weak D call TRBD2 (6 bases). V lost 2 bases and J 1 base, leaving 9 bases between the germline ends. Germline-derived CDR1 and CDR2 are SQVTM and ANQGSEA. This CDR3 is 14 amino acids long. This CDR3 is CSVERAGSYNEQFF. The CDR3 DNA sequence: TGCAGCGTTGAAAGGGCGGGATCCTACAATGAGCAGTTCTTC.

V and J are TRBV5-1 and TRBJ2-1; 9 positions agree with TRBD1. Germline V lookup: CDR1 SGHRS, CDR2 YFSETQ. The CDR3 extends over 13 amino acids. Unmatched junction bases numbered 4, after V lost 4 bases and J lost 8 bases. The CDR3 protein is CASSTGQGDEQFF. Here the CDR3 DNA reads TGCGCCAGCAGCACGGGACAGGGTGATGAGCAGTTCTTC.

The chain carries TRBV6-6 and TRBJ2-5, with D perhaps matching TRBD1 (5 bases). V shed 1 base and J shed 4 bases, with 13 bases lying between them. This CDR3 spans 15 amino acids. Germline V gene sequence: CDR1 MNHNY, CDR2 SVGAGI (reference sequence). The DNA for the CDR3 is TGTGCCAGCAGTTACTTTTGGGGCCCGAGAGAGACCCAGTACTTC. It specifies CASSYFWGPRETQYF.

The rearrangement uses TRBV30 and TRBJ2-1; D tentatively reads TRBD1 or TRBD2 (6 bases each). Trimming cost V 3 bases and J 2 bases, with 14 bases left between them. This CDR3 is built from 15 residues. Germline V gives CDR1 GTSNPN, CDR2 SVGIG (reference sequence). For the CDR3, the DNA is TGTGCCTGGAGCCTACAGGGACTTGCCTACAATGAGCAGTTCTTC. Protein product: CAWSLQGLAYNEQFF.

The CDR3 loop is CASSIWGDEQYF. The CDR3 nucleotides are TGTGCCAGCTCTATTTGGGGGGACGAGCAGTACTTC. The chain combines TRBV7-8 with TRBJ2-7, with D perhaps TRBD2 (6 bases). V lost 8 bases and J lost 5, with 13 bases in between. The CDR3 is made up of 12 amino acids. CDR1 and CDR2 (germline): SGHVS, FQNEAQ. Variable domain in full (rest from reference TRBV7-8 and TRBJ2-7): GAGVSQSPRYKVAKRGQDVALRCDPISGHVSLFWYQQALGQGPEFLTYFQNEAQLDKSGLPSDRFFAERPEGSVSTLKIQRTQQEDSAVYLCASSIWGDEQYFGPGTRLTVT.

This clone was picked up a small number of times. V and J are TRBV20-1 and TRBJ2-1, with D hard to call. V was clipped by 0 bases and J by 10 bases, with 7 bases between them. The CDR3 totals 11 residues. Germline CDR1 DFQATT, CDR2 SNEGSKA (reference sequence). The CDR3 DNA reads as TGCAGTGCTAGAGATCCCGCCGAGCAGTTCTTC. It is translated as CSARDPAEQFF.

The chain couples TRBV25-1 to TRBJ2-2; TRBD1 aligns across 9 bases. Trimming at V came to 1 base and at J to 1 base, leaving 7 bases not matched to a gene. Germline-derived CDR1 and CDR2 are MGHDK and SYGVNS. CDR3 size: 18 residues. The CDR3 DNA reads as TGTGCCAGCAGTGAATTTGACAGGGGGGACCAGAACACCGGGGAGCTGTTTTTT. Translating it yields CASSEFDRGDQNTGELFF.